This TCR beta chain was found in a study of monozygotic twins with inflammatory bowel disease. The CDR3 has 14 residues. Germline V gene data show CDR1 as LNHDA and CDR2 as SQIVND (reference sequence). TCRdb reprocessed the 5' RACE reads and stores each CDR3 protein as one record, lacking DNA. The table lists approximately 200,000 distinct CDR3 sequences. Each donor supplied about 2.7 ml of blood. The V call is TRBV19, the J call TRBJ2-3. Sequenced: blood. The clonotype originates from a human donor with ulcerative colitis or Crohn's disease, or a healthy co-twin of an affected twin (not recorded which). The CDR3 sequence: CASSPFTLGDTQYF.